The text below deals with one TCR beta chain. In the original analysis: Quantification of nucleated cells was approximated via reference gene primer amplification. Assay: immunoSEQ multiplex PCR; the TCRdb copy retains only in-frame clones and omits some. The DNA gave D and trimming, while V, J and clone size come from that table. The repertoire holds 70,000 or so clones, with 88% as singletons. The sample comes from a study of blood T cell repertoires in COVID-19. In the study overall: Samples taken during acute and convalescent COVID-19 were collected in the United States, Italy and Spain. T cells, B-cell-depleted T cells, or PBMCs provided the cDNA or gDNA that served as material.

CDR1 is SEHNR, CDR2 FQNEAQ, per germline (reference sequence). The CDR3 extends over 14 amino acids. Losses at the gene ends were 6 bases for V and 8 bases for J; bases not matched to a gene: 9. This clonotype originated in a human donor in a cohort sampled during active COVID-19. This chain connects TRBV7-9 to TRBJ2-1; TRBD2 matches 8 bases. The source material was peripheral blood. The DNA of the CDR3 is TGTGCCAGCAGTTACCGCGGGGGGTTTGATGAGCAGTTCTTC. It yields the protein CASSYRGGFDEQFF.